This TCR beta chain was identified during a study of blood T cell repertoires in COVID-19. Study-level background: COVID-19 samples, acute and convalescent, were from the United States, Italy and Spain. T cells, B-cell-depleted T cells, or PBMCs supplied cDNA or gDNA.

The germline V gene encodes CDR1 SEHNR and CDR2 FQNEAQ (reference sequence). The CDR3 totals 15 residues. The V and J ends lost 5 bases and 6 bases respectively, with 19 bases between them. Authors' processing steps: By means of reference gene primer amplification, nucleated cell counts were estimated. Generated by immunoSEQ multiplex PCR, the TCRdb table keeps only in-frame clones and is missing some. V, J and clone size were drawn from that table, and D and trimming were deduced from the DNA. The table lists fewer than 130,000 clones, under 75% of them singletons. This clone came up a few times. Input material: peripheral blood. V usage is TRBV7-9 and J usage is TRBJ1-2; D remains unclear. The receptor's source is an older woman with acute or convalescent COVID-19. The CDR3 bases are TGTGCCAGCAGCCCCGGGCGAGGGAGTGAACATGGCTACACCTTC. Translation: CASSPGRGSEHGYTF. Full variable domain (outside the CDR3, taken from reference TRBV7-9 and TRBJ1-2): DTGVSQNPRHKITKRGQNVTFRCDPISEHNRLYWYRQTLGQGPEFLTYFQNEAQLEKSRLLSDRFSAERPKGSFSTLEIQRTEQGDSAMYLCASSPGRGSEHGYTFGSGTRLTVV.